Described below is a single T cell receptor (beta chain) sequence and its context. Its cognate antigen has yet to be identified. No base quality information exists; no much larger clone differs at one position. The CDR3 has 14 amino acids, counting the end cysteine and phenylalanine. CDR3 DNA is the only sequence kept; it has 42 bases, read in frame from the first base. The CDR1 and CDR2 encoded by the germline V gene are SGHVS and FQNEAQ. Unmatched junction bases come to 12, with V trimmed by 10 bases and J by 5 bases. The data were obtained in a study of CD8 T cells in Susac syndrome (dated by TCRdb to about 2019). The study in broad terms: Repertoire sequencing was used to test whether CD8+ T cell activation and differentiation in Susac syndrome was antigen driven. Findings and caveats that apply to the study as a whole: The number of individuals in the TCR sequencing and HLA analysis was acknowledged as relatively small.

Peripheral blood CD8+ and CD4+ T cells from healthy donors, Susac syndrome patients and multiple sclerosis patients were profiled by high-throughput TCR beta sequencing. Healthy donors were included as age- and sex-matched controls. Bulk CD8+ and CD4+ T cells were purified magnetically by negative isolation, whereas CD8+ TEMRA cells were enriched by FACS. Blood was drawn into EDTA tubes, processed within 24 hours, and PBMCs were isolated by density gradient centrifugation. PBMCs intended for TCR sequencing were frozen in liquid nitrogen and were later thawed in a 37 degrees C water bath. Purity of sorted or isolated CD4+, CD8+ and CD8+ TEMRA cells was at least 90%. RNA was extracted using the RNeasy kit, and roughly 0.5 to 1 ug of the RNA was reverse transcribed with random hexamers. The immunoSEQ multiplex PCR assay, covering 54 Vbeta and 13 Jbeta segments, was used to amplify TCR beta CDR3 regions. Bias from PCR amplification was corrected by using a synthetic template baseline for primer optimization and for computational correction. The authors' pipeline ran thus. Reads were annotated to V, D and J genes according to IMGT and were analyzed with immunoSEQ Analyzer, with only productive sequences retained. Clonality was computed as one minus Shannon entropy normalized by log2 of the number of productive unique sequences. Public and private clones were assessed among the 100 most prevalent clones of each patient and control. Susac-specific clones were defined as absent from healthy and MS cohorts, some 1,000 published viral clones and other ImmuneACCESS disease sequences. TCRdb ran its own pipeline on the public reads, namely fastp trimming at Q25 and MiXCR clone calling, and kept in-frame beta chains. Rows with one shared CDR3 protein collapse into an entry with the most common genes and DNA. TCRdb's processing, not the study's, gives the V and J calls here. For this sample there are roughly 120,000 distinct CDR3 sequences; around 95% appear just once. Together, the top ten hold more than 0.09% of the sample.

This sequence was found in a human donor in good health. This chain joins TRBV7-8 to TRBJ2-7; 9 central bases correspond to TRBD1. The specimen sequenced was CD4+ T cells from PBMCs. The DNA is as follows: TGTGCCACCCTAAGGGGACAGGGTCACAACGAGCAGTACTTC. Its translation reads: CATLRGQGHNEQYF.